This T cell receptor beta chain was profiled in a study of T cell repertoires in aging, cancer and after chemotherapy. CDR1 is MDHEN, CDR2 SYDVKM, per germline. The CDR3 runs 12 residues. V was shortened by 5 bases and J by 6 bases, with 7 bases between the two germline ends. The template was genomic DNA from peripheral blood, not RNA. A mixed TRB-A/B primer pool amplified rearranged TRB by multiplex touch-down PCR. Each CDR3 protein gets one entry after TCRdb re-called the multiplex PCR reads with MiXCR. The table includes about 2,900 distinct CDR3 sequences, 20% to 25% detected once. V is TRBV28 and J is TRBJ2-2; no reliable D call. The sequencing input was blood. This sequence was found in a human donor with a solid tumor. CDR3 protein: CASSQSPGELFF. The CDR3 DNA is TGTGCCAGCAGTCAGTCCCCCGGGGAGCTGTTTTTT.